The subject of this entry is one T cell receptor beta chain. This specimen comes from a study of cytomegalovirus exposure and HLA in healthy donors. V was clipped by 7 bases and J by 0 bases; unmatched bases: 1. The CDR3 spans 13 residues. In germline, CDR1 is SGHTA, CDR2 FQGNSA. This PCR relied on a set of 60 Vbeta primers and 13 Jbeta primers. Some clones are missing from TCRdb's copy, which holds only in-frame ones; the method was immunoSEQ multiplex PCR. The sample carries 220,000 or so clones, 65% to 80% recorded once. This rearrangement joins TRBV7-2 to TRBJ2-7, with TRBD2 matching over 9 bases. The sequence was collected from a man aged 45-65 years in good health and CMV-seronegative. The material sequenced was PBMCs. As DNA, the CDR3 is TGTACCAGCACTAGCGGGGACTCCTACGAGCAGTACTTC. This codes for CTSTSGDSYEQYF.